This T cell receptor beta chain was profiled in a study of blood T cell repertoires in COVID-19 (dated by TCRdb to the early 2020s). For context, the study as a whole: Collaborator samples came from the United States, Italy and Spain and covered acute and convalescent phases of COVID-19. The samples were drawn from two sources: the first 160 participants of the ongoing ImmuneRACE study, and about 1,300 subjects contributed by 6 global collaborators. The repertoires were made available in a free public database intended to serve as a resource for research on the immune response to SARS-CoV-2. The prospective study material was composed of cDNA or gDNA derived from T cells, B-cell-depleted T cells, or PBMCs. Where available, HLA class I and class II types were obtained from metadata supplied by the sample provider rather than from assay-based typing. Deeply sampled blood TCRbeta repertoires from subjects exposed to, actively infected with, or recovered from COVID-19 were included in the dataset. Sample metadata almost always included a de-identified subject ID, COVID-19 status, age in years and sex. What the study reported, not specific to this receptor: The quantity of clinical and demographic metadata differed by source and by participant and was supplied without curation.

Enrolling through a virtual design, the prospective study's participants ranged in age from roughly 18 to 95 years and lived across 24 United States geographic areas. Cohort assignment in the prospective study relied on participant-reported clinical history from a screening survey and a study questionnaire. Recovered participants in ImmuneRACE Cohort 3 were defined by two consecutive negative NP/OP PCR tests, clearance by a healthcare professional, or resolution of symptoms. Mobile phlebotomists in the prospective study collected whole blood, serum and a nasopharyngeal or oropharyngeal swab from every participant. Prospective study participants could optionally give additional blood draws and questionnaires over an approximately two-month period. Before DNA extraction, prospective study blood samples were shipped either frozen or at room temperature. Points on this clone: Its target antigen remains unknown. No base quality values were provided; no much bigger clone lies one nucleotide off.

TCRbeta CDR3 regions were amplified from genomic DNA by means of the immunoSEQ Assay, a bias-controlled multiplex PCR. Per the source publication's procedure: The number of nucleated cells in each sample was estimated by amplification of reference gene primers within the assay. Sequence reads were collapsed and filtered to measure the absolute abundance of every unique TCRbeta CDR3 rearrangement. Productive Simpson clonality was computed per sample as the square root of Simpson's diversity index over productive rearrangements. In TCRdb, the immuneACCESS table is reduced to in-frame sequences with V and J assigned. These tables do not hold every clone; where another copy was compared, an unresolved V gene accounts for under half, and the others remain unexplained. That table gives V, J and clone size, and the DNA gave D and trimming. Counted in this sample were 200,000 to 300,000 clones; roughly 86% of them appeared once. The ten largest clones take up roughly 2.6% of the sample.

From a lookup of the germline V gene (reference sequence), CDR1 and CDR2 are LNHDA and SQIVND. The CDR3 runs 14 residues from the cysteine to the phenylalanine. Just the 42-base CDR3 DNA is kept, in frame starting at base 1. V trim: 2 bases; J trim: 8 bases; unmatched bases: 7. This receptor chain uses TRBV19 and TRBJ1-2, with TRBD1 matching 8 junction bases. Material for sequencing was PBMCs or T cells enriched from blood (not recorded which). This TCR came from a woman in her late teens or twenties who had recovered from COVID-19. The encoded CDR3 is CASSIWGQDVGYTF. The DNA is as follows: TGTGCCAGTAGTATATGGGGACAGGATGTCGGCTACACCTTC.